Following are 10 T cell receptor beta chains from one sample sequenced in a study of OX40 agonist ivuxolimab in advanced cancers. The repertoire was sequenced with immunoSEQ multiplex PCR; TCRdb's copy has only in-frame clones and lacks some. The table shows 48,000 or so clones, with 80% to 95% occurring only once. The sequences come from CD4+ or CD8+ T cells sorted from blood, collected in a trial of the OX40 agonist ivuxolimab. These TCRs come from an adult with an advanced solid tumor such as melanoma, head and neck, liver or kidney cancer.

The CDR3 is CASSMDGGVSTDTQYF. CDR3 in DNA: TGTGCCAGTAGTATGGACGGCGGGGTTAGCACAGATACGCAGTATTTT. The rearrangement links TRBV19 to TRBJ2-3, with D possibly TRBD2 on 6 matching bases. Germline-derived CDR1 and CDR2 are LNHDA and SQIVND (reference sequence). V was pared by 3 bases and J by 0 bases, with 13 bases between. The CDR3 runs 16 residues.

The rearrangement links TRBV29-1 to TRBJ1-3, with unresolved D. The CDR3 is made up of 16 amino acids. The germline CDR1 and CDR2 sequences are SQVTM and ANQGSEA. The germline V and J ends were trimmed by 0 bases and 2 bases, with 14 bases remaining between them. For the CDR3, the DNA is TGCAGCGTTGAAGATAAGGACCATGGGGCTGGAAACACCATATATTTT. Translating it yields CSVEDKDHGAGNTIYF.

The rearrangement links TRBV10-3 to TRBJ2-1; D is unclear. V dropped 4 bases and J dropped 5 bases, with 15 bases sitting between them. The CDR3 spans 15 residues. Per germline, CDR1 ENHRY and CDR2 SYGVKD. The CDR3 DNA reads TGTGCCATCAGTGGACGGAGAGAAATAGACAATGAGCAGTTCTTC. Its protein product is CAISGRREIDNEQFF.

This clone has a single count. This chain links TRBV30 with TRBJ1-1, with 7 bases fitting TRBD1. The CDR3 runs to 12 residues. V was pared by 1 base and J by 7 bases, with 3 bases of the junction left unmatched. Germline V CDR1 and CDR2: GTSNPN, SVGIG (reference sequence). CDR3 nucleotide sequence: TGTGCCTGGAGTGGTCACAGGGGTGAAGCTTTCTTT. Residues: CAWSGHRGEAFF.

V gene TRBV6-1 combines with J gene TRBJ1-1, with D tentatively TRBD1 (5 bases). The CDR3 is made up of 17 amino acids. Germline V gene lookup returns CDR1 MNHNS and CDR2 SASEGT. V was cut by 1 base and J by 2 bases, with 17 bases left in between. The CDR3 loop is CASSEGSHGGDNTEAFF. CDR3 bases: TGTGCCAGCAGTGAAGGTTCACATGGGGGGGATAACACTGAAGCTTTCTTT.

The chain couples TRBV19 to TRBJ1-2, with a possible D match to TRBD1 (5 bases). The CDR3 is made up of 13 amino acids. Per germline, CDR1 LNHDA and CDR2 SQIVND (reference sequence). Trimming removed 0 bases from V and 8 bases from J, with 10 bases in between. The CDR3 DNA reads as TGTGCCAGTAGTATAGAGGGACTCTGGGGCTACACCTTC. Its protein product is CASSIEGLWGYTF.

The chain employs TRBV6-5 and TRBJ1-5; the match to TRBD1 covers 7 bases. Looked up from germline, CDR1 is MNHEY and CDR2 is SVGAGI. CDR3 length: 13 amino acids. V gave up 11 bases and J gave up 1 base; unmatched junction bases: 5. CDR3 residues: CAATGSSNQPQHF. CDR3 nucleotide sequence: TGTGCCGCGACAGGGAGCAGCAATCAGCCCCAGCATTTT.

The CDR3 DNA reads as TGTGCCAGCATCAATAGGCCTACCGCGAACACCGGGGAGCTGTTTTTT. It translates to CASINRPTANTGELFF. This chain connects TRBV5-6 to TRBJ2-2; D call uncertain. Germline V gene sequence: CDR1 SGHDT, CDR2 YYEEEE. This CDR3 region has 16 residues. Trimming took off 6 bases at V and 0 bases at J, with 15 bases between the two ends.

The rearrangement uses TRBV27 and TRBJ2-3; 9 bases are shared with TRBD2. This CDR3 contains 14 residues. V lost 5 bases and J lost 5; bases outside the gene matches: 5. In germline, CDR1 is MNHEY, CDR2 SMNVEV (reference sequence). Here the CDR3 DNA reads TGTGCCAGCAGTCGGCGGGGGGGCGTAGATACGCAGTATTTT. Translation: CASSRRGGVDTQYF.

The V gene is TRBV4-1, the J gene TRBJ2-7; TRBD2 matches at 13 bases. The J segment lost 2 bases and the V segment lost 6 bases, leaving 4 bases of the junction unmatched. Germline values: CDR1 MGHRA, CDR2 YSYEKL. The CDR3 loop spans 15 amino acids. The CDR3 region has the DNA TGCGCCAGCAGTCTTACTAGCGGGGGGGCCTACGAGCAGTACTTC. Amino acids: CASSLTSGGAYEQYF.